This T cell receptor (beta chain) was identified in a study of cytomegalovirus exposure and HLA in healthy donors. Study overall: The study's early data release held around 85 million unique TCRs from HLA-typed donors.

Findings and limits, study-wide: A later analysis linked a missense variant in DCLRE1C to the trimming of TCR beta V and J genes. Rare TCR sequences dominated, though some public TCRs recurred in many donors.

As regards this clone: Its antigen is not identified.

V was pared by 0 bases and J by 10 bases, with 7 bases of the junction left unmatched. The CDR3 runs to 16 residues. Looked up from germline, CDR1 is MGHRA and CDR2 is YSYEKL. PCR primers comprised 60 Vbeta and 13 Jbeta primers. Sequencing used immunoSEQ multiplex PCR; TCRdb keeps in-frame clones, though not all of them. Its clone listing holds more than 140,000 clones. Material for sequencing was PBMCs. V and J are TRBV4-1 and TRBJ2-1; 12 bases line up with TRBD2. The receptor comes from a woman in her late teens or twenties in good health and CMV-seronegative. The CDR3 spells CASSQEVTSGSREQFF. CDR3 nucleotide sequence: TGCGCCAGCAGCCAAGAGGTGACTAGCGGGAGTAGGGAGCAGTTCTTC.